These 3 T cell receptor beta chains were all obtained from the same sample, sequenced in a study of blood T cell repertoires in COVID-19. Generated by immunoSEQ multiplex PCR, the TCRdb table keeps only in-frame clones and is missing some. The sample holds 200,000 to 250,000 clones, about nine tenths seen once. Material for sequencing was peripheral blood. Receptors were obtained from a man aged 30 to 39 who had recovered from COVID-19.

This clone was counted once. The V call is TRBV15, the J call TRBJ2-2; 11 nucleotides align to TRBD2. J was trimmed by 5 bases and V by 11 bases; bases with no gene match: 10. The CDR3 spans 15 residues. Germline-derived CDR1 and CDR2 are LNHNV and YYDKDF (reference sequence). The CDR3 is CASQAPSGGTGELFF. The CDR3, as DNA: TGTGCCTCTCAGGCCCCTAGCGGGGGGACCGGGGAGCTGTTTTTT.

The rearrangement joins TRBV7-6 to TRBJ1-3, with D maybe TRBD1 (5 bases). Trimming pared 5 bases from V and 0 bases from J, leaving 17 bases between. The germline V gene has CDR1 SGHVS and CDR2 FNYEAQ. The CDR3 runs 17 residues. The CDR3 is CASSLDWGPNSGNTIYF. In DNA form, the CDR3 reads TGTGCCAGCAGCCTCGATTGGGGCCCAAACTCTGGAAACACCATATATTTT.

The chain's CDR3 is CASSVDRDRYGYTF. DNA for the CDR3: TGTGCCAGCAGCGTGGACCGGGACAGATATGGCTACACCTTC. This sequence joins TRBV5-6 and TRBJ1-2, with 7 nucleotides matching TRBD1. The CDR3 runs 14 residues. The V gene's germline CDR1 is SGHDT and CDR2 YYEEEE. V was clipped by 4 bases and J by 5 bases; unmatched bases: 8.